The entry below describes one T cell receptor (beta chain). These data belong to a study of blood T cell repertoires in COVID-19. Study overall: COVID-19 samples collected from the United States, Italy and Spain covered acute and convalescent phases.

The method was immunoSEQ multiplex PCR; TCRdb's version includes in-frame clones alone and lacks a portion of them. Among roughly 220,000 clones listed, around 84% were seen once. V lost 3 bases and J lost 5; bases outside the gene matches: 6. The CDR3 runs to 14 residues. Germline CDR1 is SGHTA and CDR2 is FQGTGA. The material sequenced was peripheral blood. The chain uses TRBV7-3 and TRBJ2-5, with 7 bases identical to TRBD1. The sequence was collected from a man under 40 with active or convalescent COVID-19. In DNA, the CDR3 is TGTGCCAGCAGCTTCACAGGGGTCAGGGAGACCCAGTACTTC. Residues: CASSFTGVRETQYF. Supplemented by reference TRBV7-3 and TRBJ2-5, the full variable domain reads GAGVSQTPSNKVTEKGKYVELRCDPISGHTALYWYRQSLGQGPEFLIYFQGTGAADDSGLPNDRFFAVRPEGSVSTLKIQRTERGDSAVYLCASSFTGVRETQYFGPGTRLLVL.